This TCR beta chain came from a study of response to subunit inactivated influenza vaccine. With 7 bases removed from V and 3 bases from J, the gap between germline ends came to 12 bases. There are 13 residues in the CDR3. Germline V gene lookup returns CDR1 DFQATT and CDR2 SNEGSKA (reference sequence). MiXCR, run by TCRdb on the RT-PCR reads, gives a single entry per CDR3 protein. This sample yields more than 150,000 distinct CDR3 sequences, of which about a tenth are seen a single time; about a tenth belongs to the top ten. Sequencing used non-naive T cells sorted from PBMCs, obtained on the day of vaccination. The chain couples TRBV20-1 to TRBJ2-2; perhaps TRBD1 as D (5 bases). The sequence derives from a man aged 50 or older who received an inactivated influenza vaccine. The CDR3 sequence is CSVEDTYTGELFF. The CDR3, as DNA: TGCAGTGTCGAGGACACGTACACCGGGGAGCTGTTTTTT.